This TCR beta chain originates from a study of cytotoxic CD8 clonotypes in ibrutinib-treated CLL. On the study more broadly: Researchers reported 11 relapsed/refractory and about 14 treatment-naive patients, around 17 of them IGHV unmutated.

As concerns this clone: Its antigen is as yet unknown.

CDR3 length: 15 amino acids. V lost 6 bases and J 2 bases, leaving 16 bases between the germline ends. Germline values: CDR1 SGHVS, CDR2 FNYEAQ. General study points: Clonality at baseline surpassed age-matched healthy donors and tracked circulating CD8+ T-cell counts. Clonality showed a rise at ibrutinib response that reversed toward baseline at progression.

T cells were sequenced at a targeted depth of 1 in 200,000 to 1 in 1 million. Produced via immunoSEQ multiplex PCR; TCRdb's table is partial and in-frame only. The repertoire has 30,000 to 40,000 clones, almost 70% of them found once; the top ten carry 28%. The TCR sequence derives from a human donor with chronic lymphocytic leukemia. This chain links TRBV7-6 with TRBJ2-5; D gene uncertain. This material consisted of PBMCs, taken before ibrutinib treatment. CDR3 sequence: CASSAVGAPQETQYF. Here the CDR3 DNA reads TGTGCCAGCAGTGCCGTGGGCGCTCCGCAAGAGACCCAGTACTTC.